This T cell receptor (beta chain) was documented in a study of blood T cell repertoires in COVID-19. This clone has only a few counts. The V segment lost 5 bases and the J segment 5 bases; nucleotides outside the gene matches: 6. Germline CDR1 and CDR2: GTSNPN and SVGIG (reference sequence). This CDR3 region has 13 residues. TCRdb's copy holds only in-frame clones and misses some; the assay was immunoSEQ multiplex PCR. The repertoire holds roughly 220,000 clones, with about nine tenths as singletons. This TCR came from a woman in her thirties or forties with acute COVID-19. V gene TRBV30 combines with J gene TRBJ1-5; 7 bases align to TRBD1. The sample taken for sequencing was PBMCs or T cells enriched from blood (not recorded which). CDR3 DNA: TGTGCCTGGTCCGGGACAGCGGATCAGCCCCAGCATTTT. This sequence encodes CAWSGTADQPQHF.